These 4 T cell receptor beta chains originate from one sample sequenced in a study of regulatory T cells in long-lasting Graves disease. Sequencing libraries for TCR beta were prepared with iRepertoire HTBI primers and Arm-PCR of CDR3 regions. MiXCR, applied by TCRdb to the multiplex PCR reads, yields one record per CDR3 protein. The sample contains about 500,000 distinct CDR3 sequences, around 15% of which appear only once. Time point in this sample: newly diagnosed GD, antithyroid drugs for less than 3 months. With RNA extracted from PBMCs as input, the TCR library was made. These data were likewise used in another study, on T cells in Graves' hyperthyroidism and ophthalmopathy.

The material was peripheral blood mononuclear cells (PBMCs), obtained at new diagnosis, from a patient treated with antithyroid drugs. Receptor source: a man aged 35-49 years with Graves disease.

This clonotype has at least ten counts. The chain recombines TRBV5-1 with TRBJ1-1; the match to TRBD1 covers 7 bases. V lost 4 bases and J lost 3; bases outside the gene matches: 6. CDR3 length equals 14 residues. CDR1 SGHRS and CDR2 YFSETQ come from the germline V gene. This CDR3 reads CASSLGQEYTEAFF. The CDR3 DNA sequence: TGCGCCAGCAGCCTCGGACAGGAGTACACTGAAGCTTTCTTT. The complete variable domain, with remaining parts taken from reference TRBV5-1 and TRBJ1-1, reads KAGVTQTPRYLIKTRGQQVTLSCSPISGHRSVSWYQQTPGQGLQFLFEYFSETQRNKGNFPGRFSGRQFSNSRSEMNVSTLELGDSALYLCASSLGQEYTEAFFGQGTRLTVV.

This clonotype occurred many times. The V gene is TRBV5-1, the J gene TRBJ2-1, with D tentatively TRBD2 (6 bases). Germline V lookup: CDR1 SGHRS, CDR2 YFSETQ. This CDR3 spans 14 amino acids. Trimming took off 4 bases at V and 7 bases at J, with 15 bases between the two ends. DNA of the CDR3: TGCGCCAGCAGCGGTAGCGGAAGAGGGAATGAGCAGTTCTTC. It encodes CASSGSGRGNEQFF. Together with reference TRBV5-1 and TRBJ2-1, the CDR3 gives the full variable domain: KAGVTQTPRYLIKTRGQQVTLSCSPISGHRSVSWYQQTPGQGLQFLFEYFSETQRNKGNFPGRFSGRQFSNSRSEMNVSTLELGDSALYLCASSGSGRGNEQFFGPGTRLTVL.

The rearrangement uses TRBV10-3 and TRBJ2-3; possible D gene TRBD1, 6 bases. CDR3 length: 13 residues. Between the trimmed V and J ends, which lost 7 bases and 2 bases, there was a span of 10 bases. From germline, CDR1 is ENHRY and CDR2 SYGVKD. CDR3 in amino acids: CAINWDITDTQYF. In DNA, the CDR3 is TGTGCCATCAATTGGGACATCACAGATACGCAGTATTTT.

The rearrangement links TRBV24-1 to TRBJ2-5, with TRBD2 as a possible D gene (5 bases). CDR3 length: 15 residues. The germline V gene encodes CDR1 KGHDR and CDR2 SFDVKD. V shed 4 bases and J shed 4 bases, with 15 bases lying between them. Here the CDR3 reads CATSETTGRVETQYF. The CDR3 nucleotides read TGTGCCACCAGTGAGACGACGGGAAGGGTAGAGACCCAGTACTTC.